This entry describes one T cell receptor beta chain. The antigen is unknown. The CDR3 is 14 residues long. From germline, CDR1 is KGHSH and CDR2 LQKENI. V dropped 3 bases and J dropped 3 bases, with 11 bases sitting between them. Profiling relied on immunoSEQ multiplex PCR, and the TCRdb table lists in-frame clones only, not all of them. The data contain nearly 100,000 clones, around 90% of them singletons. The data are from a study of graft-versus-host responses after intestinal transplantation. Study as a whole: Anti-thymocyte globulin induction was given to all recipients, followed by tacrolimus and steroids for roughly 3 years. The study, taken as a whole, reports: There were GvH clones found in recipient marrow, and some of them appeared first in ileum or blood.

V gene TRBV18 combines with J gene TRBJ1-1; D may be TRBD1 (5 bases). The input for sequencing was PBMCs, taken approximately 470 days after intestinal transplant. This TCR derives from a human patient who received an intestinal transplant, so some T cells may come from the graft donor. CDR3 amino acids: CASSPEWGYTEAFF. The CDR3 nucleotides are TGTGCCAGCTCACCGGAGTGGGGGTACACTGAAGCTTTCTTT.